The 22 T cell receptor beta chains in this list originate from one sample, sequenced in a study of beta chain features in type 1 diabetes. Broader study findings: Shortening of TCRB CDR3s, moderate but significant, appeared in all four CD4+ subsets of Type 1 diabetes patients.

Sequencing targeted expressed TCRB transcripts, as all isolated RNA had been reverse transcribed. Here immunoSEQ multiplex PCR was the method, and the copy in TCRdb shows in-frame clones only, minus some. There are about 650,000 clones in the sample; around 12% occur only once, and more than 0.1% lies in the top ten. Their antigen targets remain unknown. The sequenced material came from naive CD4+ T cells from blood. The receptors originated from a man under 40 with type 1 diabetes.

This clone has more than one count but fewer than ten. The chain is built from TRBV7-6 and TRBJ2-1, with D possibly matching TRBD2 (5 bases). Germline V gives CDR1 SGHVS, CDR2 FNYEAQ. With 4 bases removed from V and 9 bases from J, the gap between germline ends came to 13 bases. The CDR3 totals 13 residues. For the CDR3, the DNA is TGTGCCAGCAGCTCCTCGGGGAGAGCTGAGCAGTTCTTC. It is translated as CASSSSGRAEQFF.

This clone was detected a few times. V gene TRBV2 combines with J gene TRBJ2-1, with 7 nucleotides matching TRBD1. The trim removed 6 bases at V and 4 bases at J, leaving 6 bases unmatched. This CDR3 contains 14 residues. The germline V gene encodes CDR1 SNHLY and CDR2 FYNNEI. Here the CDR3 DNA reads TGTGCCAGCAGCGTACTGACAGGGTACAATGAGCAGTTCTTC. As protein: CASSVLTGYNEQFF.

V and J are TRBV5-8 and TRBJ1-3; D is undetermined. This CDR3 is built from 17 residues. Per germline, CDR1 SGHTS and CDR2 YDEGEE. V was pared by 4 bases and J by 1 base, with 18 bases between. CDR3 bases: TGTGCCAGCAGCACCGGCGCAGACTACTCATCTGGAAACACCATATATTTT. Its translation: CASSTGADYSSGNTIYF.

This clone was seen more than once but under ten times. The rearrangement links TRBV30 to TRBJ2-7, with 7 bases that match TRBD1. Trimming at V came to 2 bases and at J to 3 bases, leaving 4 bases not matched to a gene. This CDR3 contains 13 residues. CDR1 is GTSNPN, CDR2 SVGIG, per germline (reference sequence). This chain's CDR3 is CAWSWDSHYEQYF. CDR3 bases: TGTGCCTGGAGTTGGGACAGCCACTACGAGCAGTACTTC.

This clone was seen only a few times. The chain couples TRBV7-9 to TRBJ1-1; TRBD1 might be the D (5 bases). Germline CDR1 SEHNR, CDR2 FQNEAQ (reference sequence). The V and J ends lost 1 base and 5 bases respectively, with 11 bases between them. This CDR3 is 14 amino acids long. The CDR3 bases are TGTGCCAGCAGCTTAGATGGCAGGGAGACTGAAGCTTTCTTT. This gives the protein CASSLDGRETEAFF.

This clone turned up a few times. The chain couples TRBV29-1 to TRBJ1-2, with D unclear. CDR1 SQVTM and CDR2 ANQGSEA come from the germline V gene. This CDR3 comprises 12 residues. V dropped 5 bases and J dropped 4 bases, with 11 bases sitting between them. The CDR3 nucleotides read TGCAGCGTTCCAACACTCTTCTATGGCTACACCTTC. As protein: CSVPTLFYGYTF.

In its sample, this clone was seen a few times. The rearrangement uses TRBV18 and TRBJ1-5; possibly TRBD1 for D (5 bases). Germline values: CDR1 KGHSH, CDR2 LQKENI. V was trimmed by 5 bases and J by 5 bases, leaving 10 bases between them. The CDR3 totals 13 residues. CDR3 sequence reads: CASSGAIDQPQHF. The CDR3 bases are TGTGCCAGCTCAGGGGCAATCGATCAGCCCCAGCATTTT.

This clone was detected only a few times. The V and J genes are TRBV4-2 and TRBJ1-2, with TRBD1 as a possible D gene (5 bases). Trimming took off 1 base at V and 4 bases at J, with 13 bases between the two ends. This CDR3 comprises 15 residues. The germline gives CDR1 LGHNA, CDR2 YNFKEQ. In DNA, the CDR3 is TGTGCCAGCAGCCAAGCTCCTGACAGCGCCTATGGCTACACCTTC. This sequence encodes CASSQAPDSAYGYTF.

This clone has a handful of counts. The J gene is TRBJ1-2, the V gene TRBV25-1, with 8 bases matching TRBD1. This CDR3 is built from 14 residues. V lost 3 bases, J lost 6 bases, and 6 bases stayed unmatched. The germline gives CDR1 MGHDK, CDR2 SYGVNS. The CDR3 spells CASSDVTGGHGYTF. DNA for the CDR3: TGTGCCAGCAGTGATGTCACAGGGGGTCATGGCTACACCTTC.

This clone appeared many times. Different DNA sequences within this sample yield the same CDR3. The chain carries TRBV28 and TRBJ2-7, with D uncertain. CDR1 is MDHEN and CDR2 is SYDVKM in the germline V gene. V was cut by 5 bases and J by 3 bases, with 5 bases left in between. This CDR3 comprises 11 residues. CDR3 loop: CASSPNYEQYF. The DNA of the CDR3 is TGTGCCAGCAGTCCGAACTACGAGCAGTACTTC.

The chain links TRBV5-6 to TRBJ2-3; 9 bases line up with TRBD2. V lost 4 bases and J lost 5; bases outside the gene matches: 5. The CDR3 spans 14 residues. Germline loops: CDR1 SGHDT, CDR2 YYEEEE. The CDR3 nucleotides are TGTGCCAGCAGCGGGACTAGCACCCAAGATACGCAGTATTTT. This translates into CASSGTSTQDTQYF.

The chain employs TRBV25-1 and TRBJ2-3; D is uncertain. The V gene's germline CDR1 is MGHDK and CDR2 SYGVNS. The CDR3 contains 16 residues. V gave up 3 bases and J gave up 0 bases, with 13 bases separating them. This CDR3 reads CASSERTSSSTDTQYF. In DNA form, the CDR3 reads TGTGCCAGCAGTGAGCGGACGAGCTCTAGCACAGATACGCAGTATTTT.

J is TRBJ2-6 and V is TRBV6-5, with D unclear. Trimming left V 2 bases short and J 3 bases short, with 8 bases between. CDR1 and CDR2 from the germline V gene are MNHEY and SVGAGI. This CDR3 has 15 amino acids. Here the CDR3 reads CASSYRAVGANVLTF. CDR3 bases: TGTGCCAGCAGTTACCGTGCGGTTGGGGCCAACGTCCTGACTTTC.

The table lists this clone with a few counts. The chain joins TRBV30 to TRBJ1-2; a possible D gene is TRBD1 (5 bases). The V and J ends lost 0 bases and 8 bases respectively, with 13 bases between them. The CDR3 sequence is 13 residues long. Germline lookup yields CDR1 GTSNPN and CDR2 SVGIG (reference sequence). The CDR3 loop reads CAWSVLEGVGYTF. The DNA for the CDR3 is TGTGCCTGGAGTGTACTGGAAGGGGTGGGCTACACCTTC.

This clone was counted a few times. The CDR3 protein is CASSQPTGTSQETQYF. CDR3 in DNA: TGTGCCAGCAGCCAACCTACCGGGACTAGTCAAGAGACCCAGTACTTC. The genes are TRBV4-2 and TRBJ2-5; 8 bases agree with TRBD2. Germline CDR1 is LGHNA and CDR2 is YNFKEQ. After removal of 2 bases from V and 2 bases from J, the junction contained 7 bases not matched to a gene. The CDR3 covers 16 residues.

The CDR3 nucleotides read TGTGCCAGCAGCCAGGGGGATACCACCTACGAGCAGTACTTC. It is translated as CASSQGDTTYEQYF. The rearrangement uses TRBV7-9 and TRBJ2-7; 7 bases map to TRBD1. This CDR3 region has 14 residues. The trim removed 5 bases at V and 2 bases at J, leaving 6 bases unmatched. The V gene's germline CDR1 is SEHNR and CDR2 FQNEAQ (reference sequence).

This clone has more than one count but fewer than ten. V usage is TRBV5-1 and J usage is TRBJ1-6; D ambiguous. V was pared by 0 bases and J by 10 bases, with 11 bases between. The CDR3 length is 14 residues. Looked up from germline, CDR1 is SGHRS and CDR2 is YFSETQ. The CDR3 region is CASSLELTGSPLHF. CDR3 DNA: TGCGCCAGCAGCTTGGAATTGACTGGGTCACCCCTCCACTTT.

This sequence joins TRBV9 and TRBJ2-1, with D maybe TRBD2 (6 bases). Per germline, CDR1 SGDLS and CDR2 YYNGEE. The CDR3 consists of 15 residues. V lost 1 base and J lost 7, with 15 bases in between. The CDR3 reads CASSVRGLSGNEQFF. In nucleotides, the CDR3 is TGTGCCAGCAGCGTAAGGGGACTCAGCGGAAATGAGCAGTTCTTC.

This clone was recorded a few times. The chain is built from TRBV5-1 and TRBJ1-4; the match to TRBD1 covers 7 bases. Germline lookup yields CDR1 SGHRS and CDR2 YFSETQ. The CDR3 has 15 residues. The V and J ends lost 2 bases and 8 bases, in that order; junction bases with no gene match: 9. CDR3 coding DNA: TGCGCCAGCAGCTTACTCGGACAGGACTTGGAAAAACTGTTTTTT. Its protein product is CASSLLGQDLEKLFF.

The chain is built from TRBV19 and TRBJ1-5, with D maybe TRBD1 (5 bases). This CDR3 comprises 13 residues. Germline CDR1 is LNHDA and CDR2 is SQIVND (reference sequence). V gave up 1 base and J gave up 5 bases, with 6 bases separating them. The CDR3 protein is CASSIVGDQPQHF. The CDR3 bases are TGTGCCAGTAGTATAGTGGGGGATCAGCCCCAGCATTTT. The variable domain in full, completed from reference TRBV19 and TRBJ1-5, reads DGGITQSPKYLFRKEGQNVTLSCEQNLNHDAMYWYRQDPGQGLRLIYYSQIVNDFQKGDIAEGYSVSREKKESFPLTVTSAQKNPTAFYLCASSIVGDQPQHFGDGTRLSIL.

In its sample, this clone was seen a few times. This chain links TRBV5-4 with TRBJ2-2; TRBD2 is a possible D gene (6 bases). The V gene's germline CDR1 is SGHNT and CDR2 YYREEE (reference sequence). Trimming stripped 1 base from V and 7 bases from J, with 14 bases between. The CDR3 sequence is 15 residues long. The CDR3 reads CASSLTGNSGGELFF. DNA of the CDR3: TGTGCCAGCAGCTTGACGGGGAATAGCGGCGGGGAGCTGTTTTTT.

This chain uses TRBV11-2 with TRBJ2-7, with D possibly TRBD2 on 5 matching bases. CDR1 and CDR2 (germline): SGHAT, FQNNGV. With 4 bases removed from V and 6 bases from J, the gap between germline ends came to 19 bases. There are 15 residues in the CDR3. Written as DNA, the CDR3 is TGTGCCAGCAGCTCCCGGACGGGGATCTCGAGCGAGCAGTACTTC. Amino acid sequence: CASSSRTGISSEQYF.